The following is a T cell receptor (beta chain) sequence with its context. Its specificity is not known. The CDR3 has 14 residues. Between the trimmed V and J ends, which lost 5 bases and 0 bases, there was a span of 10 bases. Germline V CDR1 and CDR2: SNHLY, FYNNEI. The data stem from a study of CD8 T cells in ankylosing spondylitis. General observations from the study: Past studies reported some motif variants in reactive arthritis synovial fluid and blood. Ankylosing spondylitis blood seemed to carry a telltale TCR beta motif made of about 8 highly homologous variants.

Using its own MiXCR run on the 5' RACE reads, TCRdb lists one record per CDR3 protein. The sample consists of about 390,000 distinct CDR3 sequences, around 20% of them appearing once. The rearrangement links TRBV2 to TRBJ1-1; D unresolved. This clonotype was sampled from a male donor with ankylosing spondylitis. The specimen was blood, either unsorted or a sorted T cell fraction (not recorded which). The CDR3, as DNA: TGTGCCAGCAGTAACGAGGCCATGAACACTGAAGCTTTCTTT. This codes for CASSNEAMNTEAFF. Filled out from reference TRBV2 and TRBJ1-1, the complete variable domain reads EPEVTQTPSHQVTQMGQEVILRCVPISNHLYFYWYRQILGQKVEFLVSFYNNEISEKSEIFDDQFSVERPDGSNFTLKIRSTKLEDSAMYFCASSNEAMNTEAFFGQGTRLTVV.